These T cell receptor beta chains were read from a single sample in a study of T-cell reconstitution after alpha-beta-depleted transplantation in children. One entry per CDR3 protein results from TCRdb running MiXCR on the PCR reads. Counted here are about 980,000 distinct CDR3 sequences, about 30% occurring once; the ten biggest clones make up roughly 27%. The starting material was PBMCs, mostly from graft donor cells, obtained 360 days after TCRalphabeta/CD19-depleted stem cell transplant. The origin of the receptors is a boy less than two years old who had a stem cell transplant for SCID, so the T cells may come from the graft donor. Each CDR3 is given with its conserved first and last residue.

TRBV4-3	TRBJ2-2	CASSQESGLNTGELFF
TRBV6-2/TRBV6-3	TRBJ1-3	CASSLDRPGNTIYF
TRBV18	TRBJ2-3	CASSPDGLAGDTQYF
TRBV12-3/TRBV12-4	TRBJ2-3	CASSSGGPGTTDTQYF
TRBV10-3	TRBJ2-5	CAISGGGGGGKETQYF
TRBV4-2	TRBJ2-5	CASSQDGRVAWTQYF
TRBV27	TRBJ2-3	CASSAGLAGPDTQYF
TRBV7-2	TRBJ2-5	CASRLRSQGETQYF
TRBV7-6	TRBJ1-2	CASSLGGSRANYGYTF
TRBV4-2	TRBJ2-3	CASSQEIGFTDTQYF
TRBV6-1	TRBJ1-1	CASSSRWTGGRVTEAFF
TRBV12-3/TRBV12-4	TRBJ2-3	CASSRERGLTDTQYF
TRBV7-7	TRBJ2-5	CASSSGQWGLETQYF
TRBV28	TRBJ1-1	CASRLYTEAFF
TRBV5-1	TRBJ2-3	CASRPGQGTTDTQYF
TRBV11-1	TRBJ2-7	CASSFGRTGYEQYF
TRBV6-1	TRBJ2-4	CASRSDRDGNIQYF
TRBV7-3	TRBJ2-7	CASSPGAGAPYEQYF
TRBV12-3/TRBV12-4	TRBJ2-3	CASSLGQFLVTDTQYF
TRBV6-5	TRBJ2-2	CASSYLPYRQGDTGELFF
TRBV6-5	TRBJ2-2	CASSYGLAGGLNTGELFF
TRBV4-1	TRBJ2-5	CASSQDFVGQETQYF
TRBV5-5	TRBJ2-1	CASSQVTSSYNEQFF
TRBV25-1	TRBJ2-1	CASTRTATYNEQFF
TRBV6-5	TRBJ2-1	CASSRASGTSLDEQFF
TRBV19	TRBJ1-5	CASTISGVSNQPQHF
TRBV7-6	TRBJ2-7	CASSLTTWGIDEQYF
TRBV5-1	TRBJ1-1	CASSLYPGQIMNTEAFF
TRBV5-1	TRBJ1-4	CASSLRAQGGEKLFF
TRBV5-1	TRBJ2-3	CASSLGTPLTDTQYF
TRBV4-1	TRBJ1-5	CASSQDLSLGLNQPQHF
TRBV6-2/TRBV6-3	TRBJ1-2	CASTRSSGERGFMPNYGYTF
TRBV5-1	TRBJ2-7	CASRWGPSSYEQYF